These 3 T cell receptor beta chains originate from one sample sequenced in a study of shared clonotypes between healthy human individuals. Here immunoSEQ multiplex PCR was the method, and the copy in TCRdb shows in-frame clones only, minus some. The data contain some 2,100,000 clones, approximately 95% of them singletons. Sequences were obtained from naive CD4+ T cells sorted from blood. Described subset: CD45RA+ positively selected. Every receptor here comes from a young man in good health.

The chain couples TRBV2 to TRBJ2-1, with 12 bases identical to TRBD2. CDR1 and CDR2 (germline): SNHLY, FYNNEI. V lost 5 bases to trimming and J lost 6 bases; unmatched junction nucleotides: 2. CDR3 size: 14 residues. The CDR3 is CASSTLAGGNEQFF. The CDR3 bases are TGTGCCAGCAGTACACTAGCGGGGGGCAATGAGCAGTTCTTC.

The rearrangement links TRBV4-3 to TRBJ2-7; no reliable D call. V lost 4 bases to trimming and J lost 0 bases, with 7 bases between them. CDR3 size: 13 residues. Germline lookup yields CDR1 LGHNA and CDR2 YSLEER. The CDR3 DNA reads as TGCGCCAGCAGCCTGACGGTCTCCTACGAGCAGTACTTC. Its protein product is CASSLTVSYEQYF.

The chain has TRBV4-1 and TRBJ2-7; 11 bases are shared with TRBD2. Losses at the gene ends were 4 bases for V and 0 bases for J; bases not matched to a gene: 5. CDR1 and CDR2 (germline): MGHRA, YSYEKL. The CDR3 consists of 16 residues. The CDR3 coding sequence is TGCGCCAGCAGCCCACGACTAGCGGGGTTCTCCTACGAGCAGTACTTC. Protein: CASSPRLAGFSYEQYF.